A single sample gave rise to the 8 T cell receptor beta chains below, sequenced in a study of early T cells in non-severe SARS-CoV-2 infection. TCRdb recomputed calls from the 5' RACE reads with MiXCR, one row per CDR3 protein. The sample holds roughly 50,000 distinct CDR3 sequences, approximately 9.4% seen once. The specimen was whole blood. The receptor set was obtained from an adult who was a healthcare worker with PCR-confirmed SARS-CoV-2 infection or an uninfected control (not recorded which).

This clonotype turned up a few times. The chain employs TRBV6-1 and TRBJ1-4; D gene uncertain. The CDR3 sequence is 12 residues long. Germline CDR1 and CDR2: MNHNS and SASEGT. Trimming removed 6 bases at V and 4 bases at J, with 6 bases between. Here the CDR3 reads CASRWINEKLFF. The CDR3 nucleotides are TGTGCCAGCAGGTGGATTAATGAAAAACTGTTTTTT.

This clonotype was seen repeatedly, ten times or more. The CDR3 nucleotides read TGTGCCAGCAGTTTAGTGGGGACGGCTAATCAGCCCCAGCATTTT. Encoded protein: CASSLVGTANQPQHF. This chain joins TRBV12-3 or TRBV12-4 and TRBJ1-5, with a tentative D call TRBD1 (5 bases). The V and J ends lost 1 base and 4 bases respectively, with 11 bases between them. CDR3 length: 15 amino acids.

The rearrangement joins TRBV29-1 to TRBJ1-1; D ambiguous. Trimming stripped 7 bases from V and 11 bases from J, with 14 bases between. CDR3 size: 10 residues. The germline gives CDR1 SQVTM, CDR2 ANQGSEA. CDR3 sequence: CSAPEPGAFF. The CDR3 bases are TGCAGCGCCCCAGAACCCGGGGCTTTCTTT.

Sample share makes this clonotype medium-sized. The chain couples TRBV7-6 to TRBJ2-1, with D possibly TRBD2 on 6 matching bases. Per the germline V gene, CDR1 is SGHVS and CDR2 is FNYEAQ. Trimming took 7 bases from V and 3 from J, leaving 16 bases between them. The CDR3 contains 15 residues. As DNA, the CDR3 is TGTGCCAGCACCGGGACTGGGGAAGACTACAATGAGCAGTTCTTC. Protein: CASTGTGEDYNEQFF.

This clonotype occurred many times. V gene TRBV21-1 combines with J gene TRBJ1-1. TRBV21-1 is tagged as a pseudogene. CDR3 length: 13 amino acids. As DNA, the CDR3 is TGTGCCAGCAAAACGGTTCGGGTAGCTGAAGCTTTCTTT. Translating gives CASKTVRVAEAFF.

This clonotype turned up a few times. V is TRBV5-1 and J is TRBJ2-1; a weak D match, TRBD1 (5 bases). Per the germline V gene, CDR1 is SGHRS and CDR2 is YFSETQ. Trimming stripped 7 bases from V and 4 bases from J, with 12 bases between. The CDR3 has 13 residues. The DNA for the CDR3 is TGCGCCAGCGCGACAGAAGGGTACAATGAGCAGTTCTTC. Protein: CASATEGYNEQFF.

There are many counts of this clonotype. CDR3 amino acids: CASSSPETNEQFF. The CDR3 DNA reads TGTGCCAGCAGCTCTCCCGAGACCAATGAGCAGTTCTTC. The V call is TRBV11-3, the J call TRBJ2-1; no definite D call. The CDR3 runs 13 residues. The V end lost 4 bases, the J end lost 6 bases, and 10 bases lay between the germline ends. CDR1 SGHNT and CDR2 YENEEA come from the germline V gene.

This clonotype appeared a few times. The chain joins TRBV6-5 to TRBJ2-4; no clear D. Trimming left V 5 bases short and J 9 bases short, with 11 bases between. The germline CDR1 and CDR2 sequences are MNHEY and SVGAGI. The CDR3 is 12 amino acids. CDR3 loop: CASSLHNGIQYF. The CDR3 coding sequence is TGTGCCAGCAGTCTACACAATGGCATTCAGTACTTC.